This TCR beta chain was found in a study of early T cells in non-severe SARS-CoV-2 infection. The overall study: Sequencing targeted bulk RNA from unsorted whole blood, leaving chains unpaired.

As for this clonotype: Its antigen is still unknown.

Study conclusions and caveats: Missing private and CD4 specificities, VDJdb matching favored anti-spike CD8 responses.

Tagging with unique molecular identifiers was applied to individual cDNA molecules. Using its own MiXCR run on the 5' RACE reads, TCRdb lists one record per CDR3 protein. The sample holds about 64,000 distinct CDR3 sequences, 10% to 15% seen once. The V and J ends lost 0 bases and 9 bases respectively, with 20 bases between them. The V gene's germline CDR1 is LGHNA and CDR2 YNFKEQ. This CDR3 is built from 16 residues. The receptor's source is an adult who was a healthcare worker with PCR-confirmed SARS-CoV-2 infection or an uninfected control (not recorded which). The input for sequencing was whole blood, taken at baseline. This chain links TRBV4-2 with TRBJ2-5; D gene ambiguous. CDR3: CASSQDPTPTKVPQYF. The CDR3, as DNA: TGTGCCAGCAGCCAAGATCCGACGCCTACCAAAGTGCCCCAGTACTTC.